Sequencing of this T cell receptor (beta chain) was carried out in a study of T cell responses to AZD1222 COVID-19 vaccine. Study results and caveats: The study identified only six AZD1222 recipients as seropositive at baseline.

The junction had 13 bases not matched to a gene; V was cut back by 2 bases and J by 7 bases. The CDR3 extends over 17 amino acids. Germline V gives CDR1 KGHDR, CDR2 SFDVKD. Generated by immunoSEQ multiplex PCR, the TCRdb table keeps only in-frame clones and is missing some. The table includes about 94,000 clones, about 85% detected once. Note on this clone: Its antigen remains unknown.

This TCR was recovered from an adult who received the AZD1222 COVID-19 vaccine. The rearrangement joins TRBV24-1 to TRBJ2-3, with TRBD1 matching over 8 bases. Specimen: peripheral blood, collected 28 days after the second AZD1222 dose. The CDR3 sequence is CATSDSQGATLHNTQYF. CDR3 nucleotide sequence: TGTGCCACCAGTGATTCGCAGGGGGCTACCCTACATAATACGCAGTATTTT.